The sample holds one count of the clone carrying this T cell receptor (beta chain). The antigen remains unidentified. The entry originates in a study of PD-1 blockade in classical Hodgkin lymphoma. Overall study: Intravenous delivery of nivolumab at 3 mg/kg to patients occurred every 2 weeks. Study-wide results and limits: Repertoires differed for reasons still undefined, possibly disease activity or prior therapy. It was among complete responders that baseline diversity resembled that of newly diagnosed patients.

The time point is: cycle 4 day 1 (C4D1), after more than five weeks of nivolumab. No patient escaped relapse after autologous stem cell transplantation, and brentuximab vedotin exposure varied. Under best response, outcomes were complete response, partial response or progressive disease. Measured with immunoSEQ multiplex PCR; TCRdb has only the in-frame clones, and not every one. The sample yields 100,000 or so clones, approximately 89% seen once. Germline-derived CDR1 and CDR2 are SGHTA and FQGNSA. V lost 5 bases and J lost 6; bases outside the gene matches: 5. The CDR3 is 14 residues long. The source is a human donor with classical Hodgkin lymphoma. This chain joins TRBV7-2 and TRBJ1-5, with TRBD1 matching over 9 bases. The input for sequencing was peripheral blood mononuclear cells (PBMCs), taken before the fourth cycle of nivolumab. The CDR3 region is CASSPGQGTQPQHF. CDR3 nucleotide sequence: TGTGCCAGCAGCCCGGGACAGGGAACTCAGCCCCAGCATTTT. The full variable domain, completed using reference TRBV7-2 and TRBJ1-5, is GAGVSQSPSNKVTEKGKDVELRCDPISGHTALYWYRQSLGQGLEFLIYFQGNSAPDKSGLPSDRFSAERTGGSVSTLTIQRTQQEDSAVYLCASSPGQGTQPQHFGDGTRLSIL.